This T cell receptor beta chain was recovered during a study of T cell repertoires in cytomegalovirus infection. Study information: Signatures in public TCR beta sequences pointed to both CMV infection and matching HLA type. General study results and limits: Cumulative public TCR beta family frequency identified carriers of CMV plus the relevant HLA.

This clonotype was seen more than once but under ten times. Its antigen is as yet unknown. CDR1 and CDR2 from the germline V gene are MGHRA and YSYEKL. Trimming removed 1 base from V and 8 bases from J; junction bases left unmatched: 7. The CDR3 has 15 amino acids. TCRdb independently ran MiXCR on the reads; one entry per CDR3 protein. The sample consists of about 52,000 distinct CDR3 sequences, less than 20% of them appearing once. Here the sequenced sample was CD8+ T cells from cultured PBMCs, taken from culture after CMV antigen stimulation. The chain combines TRBV4-1 with TRBJ1-4, with 7 bases matching TRBD1. The clonotype originates from a human donor in good health (CMV status not recorded). Some clones in this sample may be carry-over from other donors' samples. The CDR3 DNA sequence: TGCGCCAGCAGCCAAGTTCAGGGGGGAGAGGAAAAACTGTTTTTT. It is translated as CASSQVQGGEEKLFF.